Listed here are 2 T cell receptor beta chains from one sample, sequenced in a study of long-term antiretroviral therapy in people with HIV (dated by TCRdb to about 2022). The immunoSEQ hsTCRB v3.0 assay was used at survey level resolution for TRB variable region sequencing. TCRdb stores this immuneACCESS table with in-frame sequences only. Part of the clones is absent; in the studies checked, under half of the shortfall reflects unresolved V genes, and no reason is known for the rest. This sample lists around 21,000 clones; 85% were detected once. The ten largest clones capture roughly 3.8% of the sample. Here the sequenced sample was unsorted PBMCs, taken roughly 4 years after starting antiretroviral therapy. The receptor source for this set is a man younger than 35 with HIV.

This clone was counted a few times. This sequence joins TRBV9 and TRBJ1-2, with 10 bases lining up with TRBD1. The CDR3 covers 15 residues. The V and J ends lost 4 bases and 1 base, in that order; junction bases with no gene match: 4. Germline-derived CDR1 and CDR2 are SGDLS and YYNGEE. The CDR3 region is CASSPGDRGNYGYTF. CDR3 coding DNA: TGTGCCAGCAGCCCTGGGGACAGGGGTAACTATGGCTACACCTTC. The full variable domain, in which reference TRBV9 and TRBJ1-2 provide the parts outside the CDR3, is DSGVTQTPKHLITATGQRVTLRCSPRSGDLSVYWYQQSLDQGLQFLIQYYNGEERAKGNILERFSAQQFPDLHSELNLSSLELGDSALYFCASSPGDRGNYGYTFGSGTRLTVV.

The rearrangement uses TRBV5-1 and TRBJ2-2, with D perhaps TRBD1 (6 bases). The CDR3 spans 14 residues. V shed 1 base and J shed 7 bases, with 11 bases lying between them. Germline CDR1 reads SGHRS; CDR2 reads YFSETQ. CDR3 residues: CASSLNREDGELFF. The CDR3 bases are TGCGCCAGCAGCTTGAACAGGGAAGACGGGGAGCTGTTTTTT.